This T cell receptor (beta chain) originates from a study of cytomegalovirus exposure and HLA in healthy donors. PCR used 60 Vbeta primers and 13 Jbeta primers. Assay: immunoSEQ multiplex PCR; the TCRdb copy retains only in-frame clones and omits some. The repertoire holds approximately 100,000 clones, with about 70% as singletons. The CDR3 runs 14 residues. CDR1 is SNHLY and CDR2 is FYNNEI in the germline V gene. V lost 3 bases and J lost 3, with 9 bases in between. The chain joins TRBV2 to TRBJ1-5, with unresolved D. The clonotype originates from a human donor in good health. The specimen was PBMCs. The CDR3 sequence is CASSDQTINQPQHF. CDR3 bases: TGTGCCAGCAGTGATCAGACTATCAATCAGCCCCAGCATTTT.